This T cell receptor beta chain was recorded in a study of radiotherapy plus CTLA-4 blockade in lung cancer. Study-level findings and limits: Clones derived from tumor TCRs expanded in blood after radiotherapy plus ipilimumab. Early shifts in blood T cell clones, with interferon-beta, reportedly predicted response best.

For this clone: Its specificity is not known.

Assay used: immunoSEQ multiplex PCR; TCRdb lists only in-frame clones, some missing. The sample consists of about 56,000 clones, around 79% of them appearing once. This CDR3 region has 16 residues. Germline lookup yields CDR1 MNHEY and CDR2 SVGAGI. V lost 8 bases and J 0 bases, leaving 17 bases between the germline ends. With ipilimumab providing CTLA-4 blockade, focal radiation was administered to patients who had chemo-refractory metastatic non-small-cell lung cancer. The sample consisted of peripheral blood, taken from a patient treated with radiotherapy plus ipilimumab. J is TRBJ2-4 and V is TRBV6-5; possibly TRBD1 for D (5 bases). This receptor was identified in a human donor with non-small cell lung cancer who had a complete response to radiotherapy plus ipilimumab. Here the CDR3 reads CASGSTVSGAKNIQYF. Written as DNA, the CDR3 is TGTGCCAGCGGTTCGACAGTTTCGGGAGCCAAAAACATTCAGTACTTC.